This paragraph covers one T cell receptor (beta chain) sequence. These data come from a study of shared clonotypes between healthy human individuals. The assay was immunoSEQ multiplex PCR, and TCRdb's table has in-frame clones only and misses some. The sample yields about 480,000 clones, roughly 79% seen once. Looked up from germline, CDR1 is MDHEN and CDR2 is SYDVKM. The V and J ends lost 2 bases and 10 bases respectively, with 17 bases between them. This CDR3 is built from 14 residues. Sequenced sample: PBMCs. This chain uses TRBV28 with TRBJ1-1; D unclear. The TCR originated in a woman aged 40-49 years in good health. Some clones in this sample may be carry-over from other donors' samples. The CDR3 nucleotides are TGTGCCAGCAGTTTACATCCGAAACCCAGGAGAGCTTTCTTT. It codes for CASSLHPKPRRAFF.